The 11 T cell receptor beta chains listed next were all sequenced from one sample in a study of blood T cell repertoires in COVID-19. TCRdb keeps only in-frame clones here, not all; method: immunoSEQ multiplex PCR. The sample lists approximately 160,000 clones, under 90% occurring once. The sequencing sample was made of PBMCs or T cells enriched from blood (not recorded which). The receptors were sampled from a man in his fifties who had recovered from COVID-19.

The chain couples TRBV6-1 to TRBJ2-7; TRBD1 matches at 8 bases. CDR3 length: 15 amino acids. The V gene's germline CDR1 is MNHNS and CDR2 SASEGT. The junction had 5 bases not matched to a gene; V was cut back by 3 bases and J by 1 base. CDR3 coding DNA: TGTGCCAGCAGTGAGGGACAGGCCCTATCCTACGAGCAGTACTTC. Amino acid sequence: CASSEGQALSYEQYF.

As concerns this clone: Other DNA sequences in this sample translate to the same CDR3. CDR3 loop: CASSLGSGGYNEQFF. CDR3 nucleotide sequence: TGTGCCAGCAGCTTAGGCAGCGGGGGGTATAATGAGCAGTTCTTC. The genes are TRBV7-7 and TRBJ2-1; TRBD2 agrees at 9 bases. The CDR3 contains 15 residues. CDR1 and CDR2 from the germline V gene are SSHAT and FNYEAQ (reference sequence). Losses at the gene ends were 1 base for V and 7 bases for J; bases not matched to a gene: 5. Filled out from reference TRBV7-7 and TRBJ2-1, the complete variable domain reads GAGVSQSPRYKVTKRGQDVTLRCDPISSHATLYWYQQALGQGPEFLTYFNYEAQPDKSGLPSDRFSAERPEGSISTLTIQRTEQRDSAMYRCASSLGSGGYNEQFFGPGTRLTVL.

This clone was detected once. This rearrangement joins TRBV30 to TRBJ2-7; D is perhaps TRBD2 (6 bases). The CDR3 covers 12 residues. The germline gives CDR1 GTSNPN, CDR2 SVGIG (reference sequence). Trimming stripped 0 bases from V and 7 bases from J, with 10 bases between. CDR3 nucleotide sequence: TGTGCCTGGAGTGTAGGTGGGAGGGAGCAGTACTTC. Translation gives CAWSVGGREQYF.

This clone has just a few counts. The chain is built from TRBV6-5 and TRBJ1-4; TRBD1 is a possible D gene (6 bases). In germline, CDR1 is MNHEY, CDR2 SVGAGI. Trimming pared 6 bases from V and 7 bases from J, leaving 18 bases between. This CDR3 spans 15 amino acids. CDR3 region: CASRAPRGRSEKLFF. DNA for the CDR3: TGTGCCAGCAGAGCCCCCAGGGGAAGGAGTGAAAAACTGTTTTTT.

The chain uses TRBV19 and TRBJ1-1, with a tentative D call TRBD1 (5 bases). Germline values: CDR1 LNHDA, CDR2 SQIVND (reference sequence). Between the trimmed V and J ends, which lost 0 bases and 0 bases, there was a span of 5 bases. The length of the CDR3 is 14 residues. The DNA of the CDR3 is TGTGCCAGTAGTATAGACAGGGTGAACACTGAAGCTTTCTTT. Its translation is CASSIDRVNTEAFF. The full variable domain, rest sourced from reference TRBV19 and TRBJ1-1, is DGGITQSPKYLFRKEGQNVTLSCEQNLNHDAMYWYRQDPGQGLRLIYYSQIVNDFQKGDIAEGYSVSREKKESFPLTVTSAQKNPTAFYLCASSIDRVNTEAFFGQGTRLTVV.

The chain is built from TRBV10-2 and TRBJ1-3; D not certain. Germline-derived CDR1 and CDR2 are WSHSY and SAAADI. CDR3 length: 12 amino acids. With 7 bases removed from V and 1 base from J, the gap between germline ends came to 5 bases. For the CDR3, the DNA is TGCGCCAGCACGCGGTCTGGAAACACCATATATTTT. Its protein product is CASTRSGNTIYF.

V gene TRBV4-1 combines with J gene TRBJ2-5; D may be TRBD1 (6 bases). The germline V gene has CDR1 MGHRA and CDR2 YSYEKL. V gave up 0 bases and J gave up 4 bases, with 18 bases separating them. This CDR3 contains 17 residues. The CDR3 coding sequence is TGCGCCAGCAGCCAAGATAGGGGGACGATTGAAAGAGAGACCCAGTACTTC. Its translation is CASSQDRGTIERETQYF.

The CDR3 nucleotides read TGTGCCAGCACCATAGGGACAGGGGCCTCCTACGAGCAGTACTTC. It yields the protein CASTIGTGASYEQYF. This chain links TRBV6-5 with TRBJ2-7; 10 positions agree with TRBD1. J gave up 0 bases and V 7 bases, and 6 bases lay outside the gene matches. The CDR3 totals 15 residues. Germline V gene sequence: CDR1 MNHEY, CDR2 SVGAGI.

The sample holds one count of this clone. The chain joins TRBV18 to TRBJ2-7; maybe TRBD1 (5 bases). Between the trimmed V and J ends, which lost 0 bases and 5 bases, there was a span of 8 bases. This CDR3 has 13 residues. Germline CDR1 reads KGHSH; CDR2 reads LQKENI. In DNA form, the CDR3 reads TGTGCCAGCTCACCACCTTCAGGGAACGAGCAGTACTTC. It encodes CASSPPSGNEQYF.

The V gene is TRBV4-2, the J gene TRBJ1-5; D is undetermined. The germline CDR1 and CDR2 sequences are LGHNA and YNFKEQ. Deletions cut 3 bases from V and 1 base from J, with 7 bases between. This CDR3 is built from 14 residues. The CDR3 region has the DNA TGTGCCAGCAGCCAGGCCACCAGCAATCAGCCCCAGCATTTT. Its protein product is CASSQATSNQPQHF.

V gene TRBV14 combines with J gene TRBJ1-2; TRBD1 is a possible D gene (6 bases). The CDR3 spans 16 residues. V was trimmed by 5 bases and J by 3 bases, leaving 19 bases between them. Germline V lookup: CDR1 SGHDN, CDR2 FVKESK. CDR3 residues: CASSSLTQGWDYGYTF. CDR3 nucleotides: TGTGCCAGCAGCTCACTAACACAGGGTTGGGACTATGGCTACACCTTC.